The 8 T cell receptor beta chains listed next were all sequenced from one sample in a study of response to subunit inactivated influenza vaccine. From the RT-PCR reads, TCRdb called clonotypes with MiXCR, one entry per CDR3 protein. The table lists 450,000 to 600,000 distinct CDR3 sequences, around 7.7% of them singletons, with roughly 13% in the top ten. This specimen was PBMCs from blood, taken roughly 24 months after vaccination. The source is a man aged 45 to 70 who received an inactivated influenza vaccine.

This clonotype has just a few counts. The gene calls are TRBV12-3 or TRBV12-4 and TRBJ2-2; TRBD2 matches at 13 bases. The CDR3 length is 18 residues. Trimming took 6 bases from V and 5 from J; bases not matched to a gene: 12. The chain's CDR3 is CASSSRTSGRFRTGELFF. In nucleotides, the CDR3 is TGTGCCAGCAGCAGCCGGACTAGCGGGAGATTTAGGACCGGGGAGCTGTTTTTT.

The V call is TRBV29-1, the J call TRBJ2-7, with D tentatively TRBD1 or TRBD2 (6 bases each). The CDR3 sequence is 13 residues long. Deletions cut 7 bases from V and 4 bases from J, with 17 bases between. Germline V gene data show CDR1 as SQVTM and CDR2 as ANQGSEA. The CDR3 DNA sequence: TGCAGCGGAGGGGGGATAACTCTTTACGAGCAGTACTTC. Encoded protein: CSGGGITLYEQYF.

This clonotype has just a few counts. The rearrangement joins TRBV7-9 to TRBJ2-5; perhaps D is TRBD1 or TRBD2 (5 bases each). The CDR3 consists of 16 residues. V was clipped by 7 bases and J by 1 base, with 19 bases between them. Germline V CDR1 and CDR2: SEHNR, FQNEAQ (reference sequence). CDR3 DNA sequence: TGTGCCAGCACCCAAACAACCGAGGGGTTCCAAGAGACCCAGTACTTC. Protein product: CASTQTTEGFQETQYF.

This clonotype showed up many times. The chain couples TRBV3-1 to TRBJ1-2, with D unclear. CDR3 length equals 12 residues. Germline CDR1 reads LGHDT; CDR2 reads YNNKEL (reference sequence). Trimming removed 4 bases from V and 8 bases from J, with 11 bases in between. CDR3 in amino acids: CASSRGLSGYTF. The CDR3 region has the DNA TGTGCCAGCAGCCGCGGACTCAGCGGCTACACCTTC.

This clonotype turned up a few times. CDR3 region: CASSIGTSGTPYNEQFF. The DNA for the CDR3 is TGTGCCAGTAGTATTGGGACTAGCGGGACTCCCTACAATGAGCAGTTCTTC. The rearrangement uses TRBV19 and TRBJ2-1; 13 nucleotides match TRBD2. CDR1 is LNHDA, CDR2 SQIVND, per germline (reference sequence). V lost 3 bases and J lost 2; bases outside the gene matches: 4. CDR3 length: 17 residues.

The V gene is TRBV12-3 or TRBV12-4, the J gene TRBJ1-5, with a weak D call TRBD1 (5 bases). The CDR3 length is 14 residues. Trimming stripped 5 bases from V and 7 bases from J, with 15 bases between. CDR3 coding DNA: TGTGCCAGCAGTCCTTACCTCGGGGGGCAGCCCCAGCATTTT. Translated, it gives CASSPYLGGQPQHF.

This clonotype was found many times. The chain joins TRBV5-1 to TRBJ2-7, with D perhaps matching TRBD1 or TRBD2 (5 bases each). The germline V and J ends were trimmed by 0 bases and 3 bases, with 13 bases remaining between them. CDR3 length equals 15 residues. CDR1 and CDR2 (germline): SGHRS, YFSETQ. CDR3 sequence (DNA): TGCGCCAGCAGCTTGGAATGGGCAGGGAGCTACGAGCAGTACTTC. This translates into CASSLEWAGSYEQYF.

This clonotype came up many times. The J gene is TRBJ2-5, the V gene TRBV19; TRBD1 matches 7 bases. The CDR3 totals 16 residues. Germline V gene data show CDR1 as LNHDA and CDR2 as SQIVND (reference sequence). V lost 5 bases and J lost 5; bases outside the gene matches: 14. The CDR3 protein is CASSPGTDPLRETQYF. CDR3 DNA sequence: TGTGCCAGTAGTCCGGGGACAGATCCGCTTCGGGAGACCCAGTACTTC.